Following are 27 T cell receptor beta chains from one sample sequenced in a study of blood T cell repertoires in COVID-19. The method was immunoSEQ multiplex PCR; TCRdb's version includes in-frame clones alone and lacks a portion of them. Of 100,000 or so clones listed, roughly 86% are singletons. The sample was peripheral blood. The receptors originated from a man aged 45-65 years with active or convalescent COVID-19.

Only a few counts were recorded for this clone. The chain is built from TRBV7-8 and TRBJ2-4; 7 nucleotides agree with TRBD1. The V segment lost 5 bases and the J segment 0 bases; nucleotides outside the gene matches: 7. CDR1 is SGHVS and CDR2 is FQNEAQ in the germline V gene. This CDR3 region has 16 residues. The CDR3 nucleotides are TGTGCCAGCAGCACCGGGACAGATCTAGCCAAAAACATTCAGTACTTC. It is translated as CASSTGTDLAKNIQYF.

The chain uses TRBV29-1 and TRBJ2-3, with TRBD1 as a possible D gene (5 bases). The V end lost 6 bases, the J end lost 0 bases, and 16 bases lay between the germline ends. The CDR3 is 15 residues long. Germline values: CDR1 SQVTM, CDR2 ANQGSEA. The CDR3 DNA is TGCAGCGTATCGTTGGGGCTCTCTAGCACAGATACGCAGTATTTT. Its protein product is CSVSLGLSSTDTQYF.

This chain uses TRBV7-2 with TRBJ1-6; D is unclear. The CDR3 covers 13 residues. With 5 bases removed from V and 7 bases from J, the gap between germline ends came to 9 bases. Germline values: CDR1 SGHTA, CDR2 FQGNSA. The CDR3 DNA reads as TGTGCCAGCAGCCCCCTCTTCAATTCACCCCTCCACTTT. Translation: CASSPLFNSPLHF.

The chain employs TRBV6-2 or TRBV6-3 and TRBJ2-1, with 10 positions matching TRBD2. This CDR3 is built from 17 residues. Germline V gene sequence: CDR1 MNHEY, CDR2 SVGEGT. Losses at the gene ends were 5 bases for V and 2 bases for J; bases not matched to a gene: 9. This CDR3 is CASSGDGLAGAYNEQFF. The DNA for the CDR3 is TGTGCCAGCAGTGGGGATGGGCTAGCGGGGGCCTACAATGAGCAGTTCTTC.

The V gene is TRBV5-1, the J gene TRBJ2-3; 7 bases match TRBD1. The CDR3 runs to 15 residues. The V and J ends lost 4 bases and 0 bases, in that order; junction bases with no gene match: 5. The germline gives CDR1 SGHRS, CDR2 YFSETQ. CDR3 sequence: CASSTGQASTDTQYF. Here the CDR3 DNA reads TGCGCCAGCAGCACCGGACAGGCGAGCACAGATACGCAGTATTTT.

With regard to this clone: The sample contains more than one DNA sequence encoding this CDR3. The CDR3 loop reads CASSLNAAADTQYF. CDR3 coding DNA: TGCGCCAGCAGCTTGAACGCCGCAGCAGATACGCAGTATTTT. The chain joins TRBV5-1 to TRBJ2-3; D unresolved. CDR1 and CDR2 (germline): SGHRS, YFSETQ. The CDR3 is made up of 14 amino acids. Trimming cost V 1 base and J 4 bases, with 10 bases left between them.

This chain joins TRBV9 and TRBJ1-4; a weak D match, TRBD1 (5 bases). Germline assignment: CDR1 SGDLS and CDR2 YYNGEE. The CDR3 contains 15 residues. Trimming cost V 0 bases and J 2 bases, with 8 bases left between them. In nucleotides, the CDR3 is TGTGCCAGCAGCGTAGCGGCAGGGACTAATGAAAAACTGTTTTTT. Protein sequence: CASSVAAGTNEKLFF.

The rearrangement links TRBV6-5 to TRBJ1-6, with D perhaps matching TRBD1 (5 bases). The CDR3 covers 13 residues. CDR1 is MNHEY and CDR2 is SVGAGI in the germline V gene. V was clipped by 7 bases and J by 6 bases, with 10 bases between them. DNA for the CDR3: TGTGCCAGCACCGGACAAGTTAATTCACCCCTCCACTTT. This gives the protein CASTGQVNSPLHF.

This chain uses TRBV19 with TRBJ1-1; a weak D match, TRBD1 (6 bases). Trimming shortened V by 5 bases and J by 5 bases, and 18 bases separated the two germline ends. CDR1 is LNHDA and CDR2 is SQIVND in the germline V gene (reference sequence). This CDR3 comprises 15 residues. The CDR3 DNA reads TGTGCCAGTAGTTCCCAGGACAGCCTTGGAACTGAAGCTTTCTTT. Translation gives CASSSQDSLGTEAFF.

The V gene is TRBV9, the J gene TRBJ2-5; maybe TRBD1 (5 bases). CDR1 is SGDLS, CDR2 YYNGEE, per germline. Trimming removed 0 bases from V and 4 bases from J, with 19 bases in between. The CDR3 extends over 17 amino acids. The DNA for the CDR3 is TGTGCCAGCAGCGTAGGGCCCGCAGGGCTCGTTCGAGAGACCCAGTACTTC. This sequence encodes CASSVGPAGLVRETQYF.

CDR3 nucleotide sequence: TGTGCCAGCAGTTCGGACAGGGCATCTGGCTACACCTTC. This translates into CASSSDRASGYTF. The genes are TRBV3-1 (or the pseudogene TRBV3-2) and TRBJ1-2; 8 bases agree with TRBD1. The trim removed 6 bases at V and 7 bases at J, leaving 7 bases unmatched. Looked up from germline, CDR1 is LGHDT and CDR2 is YNNKEL (reference sequence). The CDR3 runs to 13 residues.

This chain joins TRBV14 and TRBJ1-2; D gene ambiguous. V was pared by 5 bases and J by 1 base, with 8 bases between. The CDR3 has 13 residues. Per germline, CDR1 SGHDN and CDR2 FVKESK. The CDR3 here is CASSFTVNYGYTF. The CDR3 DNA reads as TGTGCCAGCAGCTTCACAGTTAACTATGGCTACACCTTC.

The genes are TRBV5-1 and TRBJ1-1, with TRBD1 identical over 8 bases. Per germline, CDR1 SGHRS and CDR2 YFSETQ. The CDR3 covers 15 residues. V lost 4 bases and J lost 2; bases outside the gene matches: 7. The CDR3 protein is CASSQGDRSNTEAFF. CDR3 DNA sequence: TGCGCCAGCAGCCAGGGGGACAGGAGTAACACTGAAGCTTTCTTT.

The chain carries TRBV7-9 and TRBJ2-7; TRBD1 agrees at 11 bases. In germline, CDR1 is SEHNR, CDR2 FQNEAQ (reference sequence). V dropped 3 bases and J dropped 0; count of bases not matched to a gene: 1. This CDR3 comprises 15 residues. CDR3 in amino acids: CASSFGTGGSYEQYV. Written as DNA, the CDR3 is TGTGCCAGCAGCTTCGGGACAGGGGGCTCCTACGAGCAGTACGTC.

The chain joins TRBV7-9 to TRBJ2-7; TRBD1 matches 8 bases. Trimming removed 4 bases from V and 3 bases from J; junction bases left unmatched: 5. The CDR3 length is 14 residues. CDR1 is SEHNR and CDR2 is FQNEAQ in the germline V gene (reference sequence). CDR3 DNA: TGTGCCAGCAGCTCAGGGGGCTCCCTCTACGAGCAGTACTTC. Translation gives CASSSGGSLYEQYF.

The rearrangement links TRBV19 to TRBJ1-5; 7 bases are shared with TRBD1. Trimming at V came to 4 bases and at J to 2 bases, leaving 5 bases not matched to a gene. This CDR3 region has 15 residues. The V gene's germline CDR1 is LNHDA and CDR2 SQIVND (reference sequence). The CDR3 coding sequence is TGTGCCAGTAGTACTCCAACAGGGGGCAATCAGCCCCAGCATTTT. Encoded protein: CASSTPTGGNQPQHF.

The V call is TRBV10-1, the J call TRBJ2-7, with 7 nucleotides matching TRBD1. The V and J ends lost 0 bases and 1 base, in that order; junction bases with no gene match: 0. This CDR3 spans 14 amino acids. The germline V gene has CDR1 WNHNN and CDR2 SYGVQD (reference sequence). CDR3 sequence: CASSESTGSYEQYF. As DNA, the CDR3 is TGCGCCAGCAGTGAGTCGACAGGGTCCTACGAGCAGTACTTC.

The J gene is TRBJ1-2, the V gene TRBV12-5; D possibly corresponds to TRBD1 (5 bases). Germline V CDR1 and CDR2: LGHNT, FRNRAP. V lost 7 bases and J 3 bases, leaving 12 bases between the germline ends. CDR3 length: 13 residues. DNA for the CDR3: TGTGCTAGTGCCCGGGGGACGGACTATGGCTACACCTTC. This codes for CASARGTDYGYTF.

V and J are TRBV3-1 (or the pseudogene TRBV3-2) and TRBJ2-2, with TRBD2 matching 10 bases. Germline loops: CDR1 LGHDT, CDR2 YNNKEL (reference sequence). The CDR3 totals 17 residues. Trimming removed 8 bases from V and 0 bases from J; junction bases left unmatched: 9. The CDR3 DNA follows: TGTGCCAGCTCGTGGCTAGCGGGGGAGACGAACACCGGGGAGCTGTTTTTT. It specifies CASSWLAGETNTGELFF.

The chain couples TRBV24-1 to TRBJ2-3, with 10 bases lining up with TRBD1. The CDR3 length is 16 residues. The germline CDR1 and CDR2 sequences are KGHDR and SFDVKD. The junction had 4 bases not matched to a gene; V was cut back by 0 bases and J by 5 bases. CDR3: CATSDLWDRGGDTQYF. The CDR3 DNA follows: TGTGCCACCAGTGATTTGTGGGACAGGGGCGGAGATACGCAGTATTTT.

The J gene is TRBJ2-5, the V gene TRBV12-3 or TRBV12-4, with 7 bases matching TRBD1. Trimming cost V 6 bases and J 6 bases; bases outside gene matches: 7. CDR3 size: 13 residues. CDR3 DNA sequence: TGTGCCAGCAGCCAAGACAGGGAACAGACCCAGTACTTC. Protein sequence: CASSQDREQTQYF.

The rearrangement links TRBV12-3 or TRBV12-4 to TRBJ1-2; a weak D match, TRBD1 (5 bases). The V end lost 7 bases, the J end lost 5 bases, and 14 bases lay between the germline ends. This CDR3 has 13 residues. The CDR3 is CASTSVGPYGYTF. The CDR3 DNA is TGTGCCAGCACCTCGGTGGGGCCTTATGGCTACACCTTC.

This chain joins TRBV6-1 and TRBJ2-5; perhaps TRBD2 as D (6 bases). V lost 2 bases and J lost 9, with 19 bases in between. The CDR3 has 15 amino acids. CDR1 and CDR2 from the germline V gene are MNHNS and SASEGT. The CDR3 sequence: CASSESGRGIQSQYF. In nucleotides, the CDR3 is TGTGCCAGCAGTGAATCGGGGCGGGGCATTCAGTCCCAGTACTTC.

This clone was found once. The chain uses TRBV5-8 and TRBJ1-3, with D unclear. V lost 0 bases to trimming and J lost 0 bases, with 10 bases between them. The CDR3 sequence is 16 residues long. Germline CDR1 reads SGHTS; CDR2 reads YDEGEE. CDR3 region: CASSLEAGLSGNTIYF. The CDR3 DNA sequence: TGTGCCAGCAGCTTGGAAGCAGGCCTCTCTGGAAACACCATATATTTT.

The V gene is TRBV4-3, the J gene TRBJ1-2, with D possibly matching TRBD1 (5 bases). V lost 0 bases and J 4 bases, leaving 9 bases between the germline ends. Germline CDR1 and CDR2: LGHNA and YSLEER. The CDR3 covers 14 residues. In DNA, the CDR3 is TGCGCCAGCAGCCAAGAAGGACACCCCTATGGCTACACCTTC. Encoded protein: CASSQEGHPYGYTF.

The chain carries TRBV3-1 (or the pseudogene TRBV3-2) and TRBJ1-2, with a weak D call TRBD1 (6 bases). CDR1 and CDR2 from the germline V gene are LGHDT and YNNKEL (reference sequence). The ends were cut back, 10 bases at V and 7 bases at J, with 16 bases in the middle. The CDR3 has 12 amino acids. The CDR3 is CATAGGAAGYTF. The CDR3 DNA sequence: TGTGCCACCGCGGGGGGCGCGGCTGGCTACACCTTC.

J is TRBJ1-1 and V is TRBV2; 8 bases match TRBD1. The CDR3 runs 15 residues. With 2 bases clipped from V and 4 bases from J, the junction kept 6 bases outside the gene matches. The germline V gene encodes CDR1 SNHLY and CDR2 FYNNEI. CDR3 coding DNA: TGTGCCAGCAGTGAAACACAGGGGGTAGGCACTGAAGCTTTCTTT. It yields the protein CASSETQGVGTEAFF.